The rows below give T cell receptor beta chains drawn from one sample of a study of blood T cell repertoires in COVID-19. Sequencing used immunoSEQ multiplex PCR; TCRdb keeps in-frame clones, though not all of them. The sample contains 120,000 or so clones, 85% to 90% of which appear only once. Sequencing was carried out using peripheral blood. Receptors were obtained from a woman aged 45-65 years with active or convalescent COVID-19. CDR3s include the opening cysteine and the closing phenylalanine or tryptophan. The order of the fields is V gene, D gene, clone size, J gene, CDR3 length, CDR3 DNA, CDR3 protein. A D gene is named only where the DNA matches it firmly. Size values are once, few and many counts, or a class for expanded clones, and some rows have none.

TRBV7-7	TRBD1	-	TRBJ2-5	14	TGTGCTAGCAGCTTAGAGACAGGGACGGAGACCCAGTACTTC	CASSLETGTETQYF
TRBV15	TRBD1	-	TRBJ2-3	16	TGTGCCACCAGCAGAGATCGAGGACAGGCTCGGGATACGCAGTATTTT	CATSRDRGQARDTQYF
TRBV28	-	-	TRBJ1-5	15	TGTGCCAGCATCACAGGGACCCACCGCAATCAGCCCCAGCATTTT	CASITGTHRNQPQHF
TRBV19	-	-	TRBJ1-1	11	TGTGCCAGTAGGTACAGCACTGAAGCTTTCTTT	CASRYSTEAFF
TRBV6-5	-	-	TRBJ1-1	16	TGTGCCAGCAGTTACCCCCACAGGGCCGTGTGCACTGAAGCTTTCTTT	CASSYPHRAVCTEAFF
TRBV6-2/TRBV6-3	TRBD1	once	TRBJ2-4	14	TGTGCCAGCAGCCCAGAGGACAGGGAAAACATTCAGTACTTC	CASSPEDRENIQYF
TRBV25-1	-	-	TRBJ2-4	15	TGTGCCAGCAGCACAGGGGGGGGTAGCCAAAACATTCAGTACTTC	CASSTGGGSQNIQYF
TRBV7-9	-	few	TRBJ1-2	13	TGTGCCAGCAGCTTTTCGGGGGATTATGGCTACACCTTC	CASSFSGDYGYTF
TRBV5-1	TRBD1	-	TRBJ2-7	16	TGCGCCAGCAGTTGGGGCGGACAGGCCGGAGCGTACGAGCAGTACTTC	CASSWGGQAGAYEQYF
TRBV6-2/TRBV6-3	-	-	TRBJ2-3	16	TGTGCCAGCAGTTACGAGGTGGGGGGGGCTGGAGATACGCAGTATTTT	CASSYEVGGAGDTQYF
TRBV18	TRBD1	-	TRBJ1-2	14	TGTGCCAGCTCACCGACAGGGGAGGGCTATGGCTACACCTTC	CASSPTGEGYGYTF
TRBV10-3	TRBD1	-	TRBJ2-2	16	TGTGCCATCAGTGACAGGGGGCGCGTTCGGACCGGGGAGCTGTTTTTT	CAISDRGRVRTGELFF
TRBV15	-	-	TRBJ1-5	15	TGTGCCACCAGCAGCACAGGTAGAAGCAATCAGCCCCAGCATTTT	CATSSTGRSNQPQHF
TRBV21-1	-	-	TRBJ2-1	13	TGTGCCAGCAGCACCAGTCCCATCAATGAGCAGTTCTTC	CASSTSPINEQFF
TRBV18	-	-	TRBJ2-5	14	TGTGCCAGCTCACCTTCTAGCGTACAAGAGACCCAGTACTTC	CASSPSSVQETQYF
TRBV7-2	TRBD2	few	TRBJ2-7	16	TGTGCCAGCAGCCCCCGTCCCTCTAGCGGGAGAATAGAACAGTACTTC	CASSPRPSSGRIEQYF
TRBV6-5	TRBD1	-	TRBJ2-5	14	TGTGCCAGCACCACAACAGGGGGCGGTGAGACCCAGTACTTC	CASTTTGGGETQYF
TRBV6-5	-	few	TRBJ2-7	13	TGTGCCAGCAGTTACTCCCCTACCTACGAGCAGTACTTC	CASSYSPTYEQYF
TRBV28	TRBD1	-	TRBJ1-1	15	TGTGCCAGCAGTTTTCCCGGACAGGGCTACGCTGAAGCTTTCTTT	CASSFPGQGYAEAFF
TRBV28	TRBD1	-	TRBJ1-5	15	TGTGCCAGCAGTTTATCAGGGCAGGGGGACCAGCCCCAGCATTTT	CASSLSGQGDQPQHF
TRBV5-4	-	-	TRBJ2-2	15	TGTGCCAGCAGCCGAGACTATACGAACACCGGGGAGCTGTTTTTT	CASSRDYTNTGELFF
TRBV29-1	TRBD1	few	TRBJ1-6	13	TGCAGCGTTGGGGACAGTGATAATTCACCCCTCCACTTT	CSVGDSDNSPLHF
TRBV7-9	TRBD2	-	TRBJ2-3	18	TGTGCCAGCAGCTACTACCCTAGCGGGTGGGAGAGCACAGATACGCAGTATTTT	CASSYYPSGWESTDTQYF
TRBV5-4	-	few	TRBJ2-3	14	TGTGCCAGCAGCCTAGACAGGAGAAGAGATACGCAGTATTTT	CASSLDRRRDTQYF
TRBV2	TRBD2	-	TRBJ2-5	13	TGTGCCTCCAGGGCGGGAGGGCGCGAGACCCAGTACTTC	CASRAGGRETQYF
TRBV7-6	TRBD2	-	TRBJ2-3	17	TGTGCCAGCAGCCGCACTCCGGGACTAGCGGGAGGAGATACGCAGTATTTT	CASSRTPGLAGGDTQYF
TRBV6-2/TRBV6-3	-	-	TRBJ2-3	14	TGTGCCAGCAGTTTAGCGGCTAGCACAGATACGCAGTATTTT	CASSLAASTDTQYF
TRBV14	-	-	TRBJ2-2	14	TGTGCCAGCAGCCAAGACAGGGGAGCCGGGGAGCTGTTTTTT	CASSQDRGAGELFF